This T cell receptor beta chain was sequenced for a study of regulatory T cells in long-lasting Graves disease. Both iRepertoire HTBI primers and Arm-PCR of CDR3 regions were used to build the TCR beta libraries. Via MiXCR, TCRdb re-called the multiplex PCR reads, giving one row per CDR3 protein. The repertoire consists of 400,000 to 500,000 distinct CDR3 sequences, with roughly 15% occurring once and the leading ten covering approximately 17%. The time point here: newly diagnosed GD, antithyroid drugs for less than 3 months. PBMCs provided the RNA from which the TCR library was made. Around 9 milliliters of peripheral blood were drawn into EDTA tubes. Germline V gene sequence: CDR1 SGDLS, CDR2 YYNGEE. The CDR3 sequence is 14 residues long. Trimming took off 0 bases at V and 5 bases at J, with 9 bases between the two ends. This same sample was also part of a study on T cells in Graves' hyperthyroidism and ophthalmopathy. From that study: No ophthalmopathy progression within 18 months constituted stable Graves' hyperthyroidism. The primer set for the first-round RT-PCR of the TCR CDR3 was HTBI.

This TCR came from a woman aged 45-65 years with Graves disease. Sequences were derived from peripheral blood mononuclear cells (PBMCs), sampled at new diagnosis, from a patient treated with antithyroid drugs. The chain links TRBV9 to TRBJ2-1; D is undetermined. The CDR3, as DNA: TGTGCCAGCAGCGTAGGTGGCAGAGACAATGAGCAGTTCTTC. Its translation is CASSVGGRDNEQFF.